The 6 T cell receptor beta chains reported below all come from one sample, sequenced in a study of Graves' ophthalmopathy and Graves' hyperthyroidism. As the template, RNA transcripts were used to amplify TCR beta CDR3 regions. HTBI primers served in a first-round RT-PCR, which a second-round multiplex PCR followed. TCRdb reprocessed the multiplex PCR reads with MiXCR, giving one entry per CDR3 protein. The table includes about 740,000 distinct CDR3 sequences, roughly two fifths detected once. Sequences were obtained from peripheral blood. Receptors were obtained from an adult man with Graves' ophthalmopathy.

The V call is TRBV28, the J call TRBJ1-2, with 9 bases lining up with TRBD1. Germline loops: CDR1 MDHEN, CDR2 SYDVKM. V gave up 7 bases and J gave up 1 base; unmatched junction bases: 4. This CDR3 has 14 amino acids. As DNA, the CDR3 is TGTGCCAGCAACACAGGGGGCCATAACTATGGCTACACCTTC. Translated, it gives CASNTGGHNYGYTF.

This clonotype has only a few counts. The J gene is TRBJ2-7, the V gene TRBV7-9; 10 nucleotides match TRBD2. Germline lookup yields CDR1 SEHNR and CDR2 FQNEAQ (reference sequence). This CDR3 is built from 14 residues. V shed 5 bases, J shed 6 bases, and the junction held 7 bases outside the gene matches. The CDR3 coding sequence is TGTGCCAGCAGCGGTAGCGGGGGGCCGGGCGAGCAGTACTTC. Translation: CASSGSGGPGEQYF. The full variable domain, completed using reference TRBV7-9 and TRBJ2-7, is DTGVSQNPRHKITKRGQNVTFRCDPISEHNRLYWYRQTLGQGPEFLTYFQNEAQLEKSRLLSDRFSAERPKGSFSTLEIQRTEQGDSAMYLCASSGSGGPGEQYFGPGTRLTVT.

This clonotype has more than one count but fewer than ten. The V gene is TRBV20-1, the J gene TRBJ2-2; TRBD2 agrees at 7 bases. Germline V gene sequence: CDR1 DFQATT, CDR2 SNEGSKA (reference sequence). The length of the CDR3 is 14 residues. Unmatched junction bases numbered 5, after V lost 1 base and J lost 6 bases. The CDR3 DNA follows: TGCAGTGCTAGAGGTTCGGGGGGTCCCGGGGAGCTGTTTTTT. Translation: CSARGSGGPGELFF.

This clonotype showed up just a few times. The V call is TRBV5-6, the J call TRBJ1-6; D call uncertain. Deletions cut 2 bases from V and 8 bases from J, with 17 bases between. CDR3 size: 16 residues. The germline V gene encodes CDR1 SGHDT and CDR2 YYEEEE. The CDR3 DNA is TGTGCCAGCAGCTTTGTCGGCAGGATGAGGCATTCACCCCTCCACTTT. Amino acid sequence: CASSFVGRMRHSPLHF.

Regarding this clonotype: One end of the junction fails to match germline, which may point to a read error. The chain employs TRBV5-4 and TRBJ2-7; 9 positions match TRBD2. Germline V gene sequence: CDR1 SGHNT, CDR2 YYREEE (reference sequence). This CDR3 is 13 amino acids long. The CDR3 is CVSSAGTSNEQYF. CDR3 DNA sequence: TGTGTCAGCAGCGCCGGGACTAGCAACGAGCAGTACTTC.

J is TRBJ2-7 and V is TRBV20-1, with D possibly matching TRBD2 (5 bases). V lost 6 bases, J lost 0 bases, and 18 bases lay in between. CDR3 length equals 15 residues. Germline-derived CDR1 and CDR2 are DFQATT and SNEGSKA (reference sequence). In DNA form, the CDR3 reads TGCAGTGCCCCACCATTGGCGGGTGACTCCTACGAGCAGTACTTC. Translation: CSAPPLAGDSYEQYF.